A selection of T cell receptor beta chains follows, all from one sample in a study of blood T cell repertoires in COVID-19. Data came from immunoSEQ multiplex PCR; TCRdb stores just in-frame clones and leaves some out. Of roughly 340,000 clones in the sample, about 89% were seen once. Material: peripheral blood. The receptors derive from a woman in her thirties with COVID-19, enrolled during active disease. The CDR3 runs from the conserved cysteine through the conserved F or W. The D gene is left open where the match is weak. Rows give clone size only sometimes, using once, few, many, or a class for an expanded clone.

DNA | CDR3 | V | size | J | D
TGTGCCACCAGTGAGGCTAGCGGGGGGGCTGGCAAGACGCAGTATTTT | CATSEASGGAGKTQYF | TRBV24-1 | few | TRBJ2-3 | TRBD2
TGTGCCAGCAGCCCTAGTAGTAGCGGGGGGGGCACAGATACGCAGTATTTT | CASSPSSSGGGTDTQYF | TRBV11-2 | NA | TRBJ2-3 | TRBD2
TGTGCCAGCAGTTACCACATCTCCTACGAGCAGTACTTC | CASSYHISYEQYF | TRBV6-2/TRBV6-3 | NA | TRBJ2-7 | NA
TGTGCCACCAGTGAGGGGTCGGGGGCAACTAATGAAAAACTGTTTTTT | CATSEGSGATNEKLFF | TRBV24-1 | once | TRBJ1-4 | NA
TGTGCTAGCAGCCTAGCGGGAGGTCACAATGAGCAGTTCTTC | CASSLAGGHNEQFF | TRBV7-7 | NA | TRBJ2-1 | TRBD2
TGTGCCAGCAGTGAAGCGGAAGGGGGTGCTTGGCGCGACGAGCAGTACTTC | CASSEAEGGAWRDEQYF | TRBV6-1 | NA | TRBJ2-7 | NA
TGTGCCAGTAGTATTCAAAGCGGGAGGGCCCAGGAGACCCAGTACTTC | CASSIQSGRAQETQYF | TRBV19 | NA | TRBJ2-5 | TRBD2
TGTGCCAGCAGTGAAGCCAGGGGCCCCTACAATGAGCAGTTCTTC | CASSEARGPYNEQFF | TRBV2 | NA | TRBJ2-1 | NA
TGTGCCAGCAGCGAAGGGACATCAACCAACTATGGCTACACCTTC | CASSEGTSTNYGYTF | TRBV9 | NA | TRBJ1-2 | NA
TGTGCCAGCAGCCGTTGGGGACAGGGGGCAAGCACCGGGGAGCTGTTTTTT | CASSRWGQGASTGELFF | TRBV7-9 | NA | TRBJ2-2 | TRBD1
TGTGCCAGCAGCTTATTCACGGGGAACACTGAAGCTTTCTTT | CASSLFTGNTEAFF | TRBV7-9 | NA | TRBJ1-1 | NA
TGTGCCAGTATCGGGAGAGGGCTGCGTAATGAAAAACTGTTTTTT | CASIGRGLRNEKLFF | TRBV19 | NA | TRBJ1-4 | NA
TGTGCCAGCAGAGCCGGGACTAGCAGAACCTACGAGCAGTACTTC | CASRAGTSRTYEQYF | TRBV6-5 | once | TRBJ2-7 | TRBD2
TGTGCCAGCAGTTCCCGTCGCAGGGCGGGGGAGACCCAGTACTTC | CASSSRRRAGETQYF | TRBV27 | NA | TRBJ2-5 | NA
TGTGCCAGCAGCAGGGGCGACACAGATACGCAGTATTTT | CASSRGDTDTQYF | TRBV2 | NA | TRBJ2-3 | NA
TGTGCCAGTCGGGGGGGGACTCTCAACACCGGGGAGCTGTTTTTT | CASRGGTLNTGELFF | TRBV19 | NA | TRBJ2-2 | TRBD2
TGTGCCAGCAGGCCAAATGGGGGGGGTGGAACTGAAGCTTTCTTT | CASRPNGGGGTEAFF | TRBV27 | NA | TRBJ1-1 | NA
TGTGCCAGCAGTAAGGACACCCGGGGGGAAGCTTTCTTT | CASSKDTRGEAFF | TRBV2 | NA | TRBJ1-1 | NA
TGTGCCAGCAGTGAATTTGGGGGGAGCTACGAGCAGTACTTC | CASSEFGGSYEQYF | TRBV25-1 | NA | TRBJ2-7 | NA
TGTGCCAGCAGTTTTTCTGGCAGGGGCGGCGGGGAGCTGTTTTTT | CASSFSGRGGGELFF | TRBV28 | NA | TRBJ2-2 | NA
TGCAGCGTTCCGGGAGGAGACACAACGCAGTATTTT | CSVPGGDTTQYF | TRBV29-1 | NA | TRBJ2-3 | TRBD2
TGTGCCAGCACCCTAACTAGCGGGAGGGCCGGAACCGGGGAGCTGTTTTTT | CASTLTSGRAGTGELFF | TRBV3-1/TRBV3-2 | NA | TRBJ2-2 | TRBD2
TGTGCCAGCAGCTTAGAGTGGCGGGGGAACACTGAAGCTTTCTTT | CASSLEWRGNTEAFF | TRBV5-4 | NA | TRBJ1-1 | NA
TGTGCCAGCAGTGAAGCGGTGATAGGCAATCAGCCCCAGCATTTT | CASSEAVIGNQPQHF | TRBV2 | once | TRBJ1-5 | NA
TGTGCCAGCAGCGAGGCAACAGGGGGTAGGAGCACTGAAGCTTTCTTT | CASSEATGGRSTEAFF | TRBV2 | NA | TRBJ1-1 | TRBD1
TGTGCTAGTGCCTACGAACTAAATCAGCCCCAGCATTTT | CASAYELNQPQHF | TRBV12-5 | NA | TRBJ1-5 | NA
TGTGCCAGCAGTGGGAGGACAGGCAGGGGGGAGACCCAGTACTTC | CASSGRTGRGETQYF | TRBV2 | NA | TRBJ2-5 | TRBD1
TGTGCCAGCAGCTTAGTTGACGCAGGGAACTCTTTT | CASSLVDAGNSF | TRBV7-9 | NA | TRBJ1-3 | NA
TGTGCCAGCAGTCGGGCTCCGGGGTACAATGAGCAGTTCTTC | CASSRAPGYNEQFF | TRBV27 | NA | TRBJ2-1 | NA